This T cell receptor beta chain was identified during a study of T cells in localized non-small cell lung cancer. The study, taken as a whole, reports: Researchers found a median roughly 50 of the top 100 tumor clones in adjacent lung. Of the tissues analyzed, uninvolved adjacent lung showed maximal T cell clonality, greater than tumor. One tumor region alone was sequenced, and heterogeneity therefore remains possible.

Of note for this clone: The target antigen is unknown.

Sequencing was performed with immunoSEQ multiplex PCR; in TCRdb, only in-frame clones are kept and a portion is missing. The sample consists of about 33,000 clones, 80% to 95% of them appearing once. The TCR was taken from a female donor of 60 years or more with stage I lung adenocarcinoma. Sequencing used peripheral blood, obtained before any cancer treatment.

DNA of the CDR3: TGCGCCAGCAGCCCACGACAGGGGACTTCCTACGAGCAGTACTTC. It is translated as CASSPRQGTSYEQYF. V and J are TRBV5-1 and TRBJ2-7; 8 bases agree with TRBD1. Germline CDR1 reads SGHRS; CDR2 reads YFSETQ. V trimming: 4 bases; J trimming: 1 base; junction bases outside the gene matches: 7. This CDR3 is built from 15 residues.